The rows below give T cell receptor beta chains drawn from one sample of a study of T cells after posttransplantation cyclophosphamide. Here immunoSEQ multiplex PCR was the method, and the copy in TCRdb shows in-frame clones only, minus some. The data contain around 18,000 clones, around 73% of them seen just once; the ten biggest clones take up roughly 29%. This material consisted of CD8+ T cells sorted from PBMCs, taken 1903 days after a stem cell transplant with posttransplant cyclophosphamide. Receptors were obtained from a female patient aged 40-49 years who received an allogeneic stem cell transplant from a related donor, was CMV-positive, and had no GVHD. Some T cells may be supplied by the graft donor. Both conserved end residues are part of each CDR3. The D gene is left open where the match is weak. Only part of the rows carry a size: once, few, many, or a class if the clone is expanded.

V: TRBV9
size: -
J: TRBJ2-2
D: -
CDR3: CASQGGDPNTGELFF
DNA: TGTGCCAGCCAGGGGGGCGACCCGAACACCGGGGAGCTGTTTTTT

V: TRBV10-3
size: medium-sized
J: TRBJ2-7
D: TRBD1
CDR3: CAISESIIRTGRFSYEQYF
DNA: TGTGCCATCAGTGAGTCTATTATTAGGACAGGGCGTTTTTCATACGAGCAGTACTTC

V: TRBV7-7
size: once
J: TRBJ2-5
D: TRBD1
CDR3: CASSAGGGETQYF
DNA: TGTGCTAGCAGCGCAGGGGGCGGGGAGACCCAGTACTTC

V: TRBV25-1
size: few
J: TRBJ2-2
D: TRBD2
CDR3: CAIRTSGSTGELFF
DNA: TGTGCCATCCGGACTAGCGGGAGTACCGGGGAGCTGTTTTTT

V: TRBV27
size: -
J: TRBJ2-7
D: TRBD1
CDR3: CASSQTGGNLEKYF
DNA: TGTGCCAGCAGTCAGACAGGGGGGAATTTAGAAAAGTACTTC

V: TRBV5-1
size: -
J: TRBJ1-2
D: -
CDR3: CASSSGAINYGYTF
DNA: TGTGCCAGCTCCTCAGGGGCGATCAACTATGGCTACACCTTC

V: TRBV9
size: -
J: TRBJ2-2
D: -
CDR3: CASSVALGGADTGELFF
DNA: TGTGCCAGCAGCGTAGCTTTGGGGGGGGCGGACACCGGGGAGCTGTTTTTT

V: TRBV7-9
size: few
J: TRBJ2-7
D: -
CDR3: CASRTGHFYEQYF
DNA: TGTGCCAGCAGAACTGGACACTTCTACGAGCAGTACTTC

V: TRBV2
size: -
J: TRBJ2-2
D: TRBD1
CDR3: CASSEVGQGSVLWELFF
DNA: TGTGCCAGCAGTGAAGTTGGACAGGGGTCTGTGTTATGGGAGCTGTTTTTT

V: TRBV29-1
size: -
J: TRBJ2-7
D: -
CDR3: CSVSGGYEQYF
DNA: TGCAGCGTTTCAGGGGGGTACGAGCAGTACTTC

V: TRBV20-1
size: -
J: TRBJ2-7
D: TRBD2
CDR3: CSAGTSYEQYF
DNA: TGCAGTGCAGGGACTAGCTACGAGCAGTACTTC

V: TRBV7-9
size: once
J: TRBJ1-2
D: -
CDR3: CASSISGTTNYGYTF
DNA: TGTGCCAGCAGCATATCCGGGACAACTAACTATGGCTACACCTTC

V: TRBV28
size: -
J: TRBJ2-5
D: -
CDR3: CASSADWAGDSETQYF
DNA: TGTGCCAGCAGTGCCGACTGGGCAGGGGATTCGGAGACCCAGTACTTC

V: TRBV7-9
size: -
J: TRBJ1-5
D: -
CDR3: CASSLAAGPKQPQHF
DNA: TGTGCCAGCAGCTTAGCAGCTGGGCCCAAACAGCCCCAGCATTTT

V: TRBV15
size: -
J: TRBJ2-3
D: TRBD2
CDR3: CATRGRGESTDTQYF
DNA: TGTGCCACCCGGGGGCGGGGGGAAAGCACAGATACGCAGTATTTT

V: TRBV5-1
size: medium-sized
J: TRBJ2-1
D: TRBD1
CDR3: CASSLVGTAKTYNEQFF
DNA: TGCGCCAGCAGCTTGGTAGGGACAGCAAAGACCTACAATGAGCAGTTCTTC

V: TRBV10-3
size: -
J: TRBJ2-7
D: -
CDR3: CAISDGEQYF
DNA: TGTGCCATCAGTGACGGGGAGCAGTACTTC

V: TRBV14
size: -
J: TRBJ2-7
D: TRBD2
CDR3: CASTAGGESYEQYF
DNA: TGTGCCTCCACCGCGGGGGGGGAAAGCTACGAGCAGTACTTC

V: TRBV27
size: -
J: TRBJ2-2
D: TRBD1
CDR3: CASSSLGTVPGELFF
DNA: TGTGCCAGCAGTTCCCTAGGGACAGTTCCCGGGGAGCTGTTTTTT

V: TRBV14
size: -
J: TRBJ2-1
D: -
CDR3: CASSQGLANEQFF
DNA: TGTGCCAGCAGCCAAGGTTTAGCGAATGAGCAGTTCTTC

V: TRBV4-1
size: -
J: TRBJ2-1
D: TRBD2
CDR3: CASSPTSGSGGEQFF
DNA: TGCGCCAGCAGCCCGACTAGCGGCTCCGGTGGGGAGCAGTTCTTC

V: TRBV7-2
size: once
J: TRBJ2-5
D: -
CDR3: CASSLWGFNGGPQETQYF
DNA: TGTGCCAGCAGCCTTTGGGGTTTCAACGGGGGGCCTCAAGAGACCCAGTACTTC

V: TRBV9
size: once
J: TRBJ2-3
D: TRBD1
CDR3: CASSPIPPPGTGGTDTQYF
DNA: TGTGCCAGCAGCCCGATACCGCCTCCCGGGACAGGGGGCACAGATACGCAGTATTTT

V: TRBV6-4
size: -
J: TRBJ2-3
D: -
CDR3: CASSELAGADTQYF
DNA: TGTGCCAGCAGTGAGCTGGCAGGGGCAGATACGCAGTATTTT

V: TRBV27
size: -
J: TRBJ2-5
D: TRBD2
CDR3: CASRGTRGGVETQYF
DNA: TGTGCCAGCCGGGGTACGCGGGGGGGCGTGGAGACCCAGTACTTC

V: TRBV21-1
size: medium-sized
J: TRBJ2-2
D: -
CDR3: CASSTKTGANTGELFF
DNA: TGTGCCAGCAGCACGAAGACAGGGGCGAACACCGGGGAGCTGTTTTTT

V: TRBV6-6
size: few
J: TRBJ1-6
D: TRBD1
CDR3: CASSYSVDRVGSPLHF
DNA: TGTGCCAGCAGTTACTCGGTGGACAGGGTAGGCTCACCCCTCCACTTT

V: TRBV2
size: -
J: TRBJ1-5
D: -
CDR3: CASSESARGGDQPQHF
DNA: TGTGCCAGCAGTGAGAGTGCGAGGGGGGGGGATCAGCCCCAGCATTTT